This passage covers 27 T cell receptor beta chains from one sample sequenced in a study of cytomegalovirus exposure and HLA in healthy donors (dated by TCRdb to the late 2010s). The library was made by the immunoSEQ multiplex PCR assay. The multiplex PCR relied on a mix of 60 forward primers for TCR Vbeta segments and 13 reverse primers for TCR Jbeta segments. The table comes from immuneACCESS by way of TCRdb, which keeps in-frame sequences with V and J called. Part of the clones is missing from these tables; in studies checked, under half for an unresolved V gene and the rest for unknown reasons. The sample profile shows roughly 130,000 clones; 82% of them were found once. The top ten clones comprise roughly 10% of the sample. The source material was PBMCs. The receptors were gathered from a male donor in good health and CMV-seropositive.

The chain is built from TRBV6-1 and TRBJ2-1; 11 nucleotides line up with TRBD2. Germline CDR1 and CDR2: MNHNS and SASEGT. The ends lost 2 bases at V and 8 bases at J; junction bases unmatched: 20. There are 20 residues in the CDR3. The CDR3: CASSESFIRHRPSGRYEQFF. DNA of the CDR3: TGTGCCAGCAGTGAATCCTTTATCAGGCATAGGCCTAGCGGGAGGTATGAGCAGTTCTTC.

The CDR3 loop is CASSLEGGYGYTF. The CDR3 coding sequence is TGTGCCAGCAGTTTAGAAGGCGGGTATGGCTACACCTTC. The rearrangement uses TRBV28 and TRBJ1-2; no clear D. The length of the CDR3 is 13 residues. The germline V and J ends were trimmed by 2 bases and 5 bases, with 9 bases remaining between them. CDR1 and CDR2 (germline): MDHEN, SYDVKM.

The chain carries TRBV5-5 and TRBJ2-2; 8 nucleotides line up with TRBD1. Germline lookup yields CDR1 SGHKS and CDR2 YYEKEE (reference sequence). With V trimmed by 5 bases and J by 2 bases, 2 bases remained unmatched. The CDR3 is made up of 14 amino acids. As DNA, the CDR3 is TGTGCCAGCAGACCAGGGGGCAACACCGGGGAGCTGTTTTTT. Translation gives CASRPGGNTGELFF.

V usage is TRBV7-2 and J usage is TRBJ1-4, with TRBD1 as a possible D gene (6 bases). Looked up from germline, CDR1 is SGHTA and CDR2 is FQGNSA. CDR3 size: 15 residues. The V gene lost 2 bases and the J gene lost 7 bases, with 14 bases spanning the gap. The DNA of the CDR3 is TGTGCCAGCAGCTTATACCAGGGGTTAAGTGAAAAACTGTTTTTT. It translates to CASSLYQGLSEKLFF.

This clone was seen once. The rearrangement links TRBV5-4 to TRBJ2-7, with 11 bases identical to TRBD2. After removal of 4 bases from V and 0 bases from J, the junction contained 6 bases not matched to a gene. CDR3 length equals 16 residues. Germline V gene lookup returns CDR1 SGHNT and CDR2 YYREEE (reference sequence). The CDR3 nucleotides are TGTGCCAGCAGCAAGAGACTAGCGGGACTCTCCTACGAGCAGTACTTC. Translation: CASSKRLAGLSYEQYF.

This chain uses TRBV5-1 with TRBJ1-2, with 9 bases matching TRBD1. CDR3 length equals 15 residues. Losses at the gene ends were 4 bases for V and 0 bases for J; bases not matched to a gene: 4. Germline V gene data show CDR1 as SGHRS and CDR2 as YFSETQ. The CDR3 spells CASSKGTGTNYGYTF. CDR3 DNA sequence: TGCGCCAGCAGCAAGGGGACAGGGACTAACTATGGCTACACCTTC. Complete variable domain (other parts from reference TRBV5-1 and TRBJ1-2): KAGVTQTPRYLIKTRGQQVTLSCSPISGHRSVSWYQQTPGQGLQFLFEYFSETQRNKGNFPGRFSGRQFSNSRSEMNVSTLELGDSALYLCASSKGTGTNYGYTFGSGTRLTVV.

The V call is TRBV6-5, the J call TRBJ1-1; D remains unclear. The V gene lost 2 bases and the J gene lost 0 bases, with 7 bases spanning the gap. This CDR3 region has 14 residues. The germline V gene encodes CDR1 MNHEY and CDR2 SVGAGI. The CDR3 sequence is CASSYGRLNTEAFF. The CDR3 DNA reads as TGTGCCAGCAGTTACGGTCGGTTGAACACTGAAGCTTTCTTT.

The sample holds a few counts of this clone. The chain combines TRBV28 with TRBJ2-7, with a possible D match to TRBD2 (5 bases). The germline V gene has CDR1 MDHEN and CDR2 SYDVKM. The V gene lost 1 base and the J gene lost 7 bases, with 14 bases spanning the gap. This CDR3 has 14 residues. For the CDR3, the DNA is TGTGCCAGCAGTTTATTAGGGAGTGTGGGGGAGCAGTACTTC. This encodes CASSLLGSVGEQYF.

The V and J genes are TRBV7-3 and TRBJ2-3; 10 nucleotides line up with TRBD1. CDR1 and CDR2 (germline): SGHTA, FQGTGA. This CDR3 region has 14 residues. After removal of 3 bases from V and 4 bases from J, the junction contained 1 base not matched to a gene. The CDR3 DNA is TGTGCCAGCAGCTTCGGGACAGGGGCAGATACGCAGTATTTT. It encodes CASSFGTGADTQYF.

This clone has just a few counts. This rearrangement joins TRBV6-1 to TRBJ2-3, with 7 bases lining up with TRBD1. The V gene end was trimmed by 1 base and the J gene end by 2 bases; junction bases not matched to a gene: 3. This CDR3 spans 15 amino acids. In germline, CDR1 is MNHNS, CDR2 SASEGT. CDR3 in amino acids: CASSEEQGYTDTQYF. DNA of the CDR3: TGTGCCAGCAGTGAAGAACAGGGGTACACAGATACGCAGTATTTT.

The chain joins TRBV7-3 to TRBJ2-2, with D perhaps matching TRBD2 (7 bases). V lost 5 bases to trimming and J lost 3 bases, with 10 bases between them. The CDR3 is 14 amino acids. The germline V gene has CDR1 SGHTA and CDR2 FQGTGA. CDR3 region: CASSGGGDTGELFF. CDR3 nucleotides: TGTGCCAGCAGCGGCGGGGGCGACACCGGGGAGCTGTTTTTT.

The rearrangement uses TRBV28 and TRBJ2-5; D is unclear. Trimming removed 1 base from V and 8 bases from J, with 17 bases in between. This CDR3 is 15 amino acids long. Germline V gene sequence: CDR1 MDHEN, CDR2 SYDVKM. The DNA for the CDR3 is TGTGCCAGCAGTTTATTGTCACGATTTTCAGGAACCCAGTACTTC. This codes for CASSLLSRFSGTQYF.

Details on this clone: One end of the junction fails to match germline, which may point to a read error. Different DNA sequences within this sample yield the same CDR3. The rearrangement joins TRBV18 to TRBJ1-1, with unresolved D. There are 13 residues in the CDR3. Germline CDR1 and CDR2: KGHSH and LQKENI. For the CDR3, the DNA is TGTGCCAGCTCCCTCCAGGAGGCCACTGAAGCTTTCTTC. Protein sequence: CASSLQEATEAFF.

The rearrangement links TRBV30 to TRBJ2-1; 11 bases are a match to TRBD2. V was pared by 1 base and J by 5 bases, with 7 bases of the junction left unmatched. The CDR3 has 16 amino acids. Germline loops: CDR1 GTSNPN, CDR2 SVGIG (reference sequence). The CDR3 reads CAWSDPIAGGDNEQFF. DNA for the CDR3: TGTGCCTGGAGTGACCCTATAGCGGGAGGGGACAATGAGCAGTTCTTC.

The chain employs TRBV7-2 and TRBJ2-4; D might be TRBD2 (5 bases). The CDR3 consists of 14 residues. CDR1 SGHTA and CDR2 FQGNSA come from the germline V gene. V lost 2 bases and J 7 bases, leaving 12 bases between the germline ends. CDR3: CASSLSRAANIQYF. The CDR3 coding sequence is TGTGCCAGCAGCTTATCGAGGGCCGCGAACATTCAGTACTTC.

In nucleotides, the CDR3 is TGTGCCAGCAGCAAACTTGATACAGTAACCGAGACAGATACGCAGTATTTT. The encoded protein is CASSKLDTVTETDTQYF. The chain has TRBV11-1 and TRBJ2-3; D gene ambiguous. The CDR3 contains 17 residues. Trimming stripped 5 bases from V and 3 bases from J, with 21 bases between. Germline V lookup: CDR1 SGHAT, CDR2 FQDESV (reference sequence).

The CDR3 reads CASSQEELDEQFF. The CDR3 DNA reads TGCGCCAGCAGCCAAGAAGAACTAGATGAGCAGTTCTTC. The V and J genes are TRBV4-1 and TRBJ2-1; D may be TRBD2 (5 bases). CDR1 is MGHRA and CDR2 is YSYEKL in the germline V gene. The CDR3 has 13 residues. V lost 0 bases, J lost 8 bases, and 8 bases lay in between.

This chain links TRBV19 with TRBJ1-1, with D possibly being TRBD1 (6 bases). V was pared by 9 bases and J by 1 base, with 12 bases between. From germline, CDR1 is LNHDA and CDR2 SQIVND (reference sequence). The CDR3 is 13 amino acids. The CDR3 sequence is CASGQSENTEAFF. For the CDR3, the DNA is TGTGCCAGCGGACAGTCCGAGAACACTGAAGCTTTCTTT.

The chain recombines TRBV19 with TRBJ1-1, with a possible D match to TRBD1 (6 bases). Per germline, CDR1 LNHDA and CDR2 SQIVND (reference sequence). V was pared by 8 bases and J by 0 bases, with 16 bases between. The CDR3 sequence is 15 residues long. CDR3 coding DNA: TGTGCCAGTTTAAAGGACAGCGAAATGAACACTGAAGCTTTCTTT. It codes for CASLKDSEMNTEAFF.

This sequence joins TRBV2 and TRBJ2-2, with a weak D call TRBD1 (5 bases). Germline V lookup: CDR1 SNHLY, CDR2 FYNNEI. This CDR3 is built from 18 residues. Trimming pared 4 bases from V and 6 bases from J, leaving 24 bases between. This CDR3 is CASSVMGVGLGVAGELFF. CDR3 in DNA: TGTGCCAGCAGTGTAATGGGTGTTGGGCTAGGGGTTGCCGGGGAGCTGTTTTTT.

The table lists this clone with a count of one. This chain joins TRBV28 and TRBJ1-2, with 9 positions matching TRBD1. Germline lookup yields CDR1 MDHEN and CDR2 SYDVKM. V dropped 5 bases and J dropped 4; count of bases not matched to a gene: 5. The CDR3 covers 14 residues. CDR3 protein: CASSISGQGYGYTF. In DNA, the CDR3 is TGTGCCAGCAGTATCTCGGGACAGGGCTATGGCTACACCTTC.

The chain uses TRBV6-5 and TRBJ1-6; D might be TRBD1 (5 bases). Germline V lookup: CDR1 MNHEY, CDR2 SVGAGI. The CDR3 contains 14 residues. With 0 bases removed from V and 7 bases from J, the gap between germline ends came to 7 bases. CDR3 residues: CASSYSQGNSPLHF. The CDR3 nucleotides are TGTGCCAGCAGTTACTCCCAGGGAAATTCACCCCTCCACTTT.

V gene TRBV7-8 combines with J gene TRBJ1-1, with 9 positions matching TRBD1. The CDR3 contains 17 residues. V was pared by 1 base and J by 4 bases, with 10 bases of the junction left unmatched. Germline values: CDR1 SGHVS, CDR2 FQNEAQ. The CDR3 DNA sequence: TGTGCCAGCAGCTTAGAAGGGACAGGGTATTCGACCACTGAAGCTTTCTTT. It is translated as CASSLEGTGYSTTEAFF.

The rearrangement uses TRBV6-1 and TRBJ2-3; the D is unclear. V shed 3 bases and J shed 4 bases, with 14 bases lying between them. This CDR3 contains 15 residues. CDR1 and CDR2 (germline): MNHNS, SASEGT. CDR3 sequence reads: CASSEVAGSADTQYF. The CDR3 region has the DNA TGTGCCAGCAGTGAGGTCGCAGGCTCCGCAGATACGCAGTATTTT.

This rearrangement joins TRBV29-1 to TRBJ2-4, with a weak D call TRBD1 (6 bases). The ends were cut back, 3 bases at V and 7 bases at J, with 7 bases in the middle. The germline V gene has CDR1 SQVTM and CDR2 ANQGSEA. This CDR3 contains 11 residues. CDR3: CSVEGANIQYF. The CDR3 DNA follows: TGCAGCGTTGAGGGGGCCAACATTCAGTACTTC.

CDR3 in DNA: TGTGCCAGCAGCCCAGAACTTGAGGGAGGCTTAACAGATACGCAGTATTTT. Translation gives CASSPELEGGLTDTQYF. V gene TRBV7-9 combines with J gene TRBJ2-3; D is perhaps TRBD2 (6 bases). The CDR3 extends over 17 amino acids. The V end lost 5 bases, the J end lost 3 bases, and 21 bases lay between the germline ends. Germline V gene data show CDR1 as SEHNR and CDR2 as FQNEAQ (reference sequence).

The genes are TRBV29-1 and TRBJ2-3, with D possibly being TRBD1 (6 bases). This CDR3 spans 14 amino acids. Germline V gene data show CDR1 as SQVTM and CDR2 as ANQGSEA. V was cut by 2 bases and J by 0 bases, with 9 bases left in between. In nucleotides, the CDR3 is TGCAGCGTTGAAAGTACAGGGAGCACAGATACGCAGTATTTT. Amino acids: CSVESTGSTDTQYF.